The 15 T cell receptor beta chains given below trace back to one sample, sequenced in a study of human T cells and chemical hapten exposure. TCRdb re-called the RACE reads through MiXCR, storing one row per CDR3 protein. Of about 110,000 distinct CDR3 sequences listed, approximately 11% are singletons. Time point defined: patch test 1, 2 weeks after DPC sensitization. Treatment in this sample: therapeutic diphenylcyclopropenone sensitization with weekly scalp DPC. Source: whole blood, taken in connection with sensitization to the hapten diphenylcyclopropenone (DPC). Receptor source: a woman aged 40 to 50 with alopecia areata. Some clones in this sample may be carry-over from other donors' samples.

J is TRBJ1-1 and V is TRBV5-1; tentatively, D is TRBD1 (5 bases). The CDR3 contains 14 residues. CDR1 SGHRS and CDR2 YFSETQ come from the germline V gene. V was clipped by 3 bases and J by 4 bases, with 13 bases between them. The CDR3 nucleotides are TGCGCCAGCAGCTGGGGACTGCGGGGCACTGAAGCTTTCTTT. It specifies CASSWGLRGTEAFF. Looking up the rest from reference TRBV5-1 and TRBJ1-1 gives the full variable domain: KAGVTQTPRYLIKTRGQQVTLSCSPISGHRSVSWYQQTPGQGLQFLFEYFSETQRNKGNFPGRFSGRQFSNSRSEMNVSTLELGDSALYLCASSWGLRGTEAFFGQGTRLTVV.

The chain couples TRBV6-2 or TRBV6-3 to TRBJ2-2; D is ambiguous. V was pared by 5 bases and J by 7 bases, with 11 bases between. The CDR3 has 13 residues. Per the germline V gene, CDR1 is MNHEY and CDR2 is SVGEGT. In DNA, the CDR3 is TGTGCCAGCAGTCCCAGCCTCATCGGGGAGCTGTTTTTT. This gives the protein CASSPSLIGELFF.

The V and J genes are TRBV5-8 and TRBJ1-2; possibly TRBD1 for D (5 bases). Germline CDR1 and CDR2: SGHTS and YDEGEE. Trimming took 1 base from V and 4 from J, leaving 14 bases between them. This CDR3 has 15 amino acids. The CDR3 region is CASSLPGRQFYGYTF. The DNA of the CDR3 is TGTGCCAGCAGCTTGCCGGGACGGCAATTCTATGGCTACACCTTC.

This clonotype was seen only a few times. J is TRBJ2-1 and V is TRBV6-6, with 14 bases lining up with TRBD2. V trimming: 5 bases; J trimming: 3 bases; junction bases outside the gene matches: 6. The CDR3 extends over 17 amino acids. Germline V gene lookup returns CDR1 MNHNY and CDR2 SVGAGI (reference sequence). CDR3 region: CASSQGLAGVGYNEQFF. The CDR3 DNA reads TGTGCCAGCAGTCAGGGACTAGCGGGAGTAGGCTACAATGAGCAGTTCTTC.

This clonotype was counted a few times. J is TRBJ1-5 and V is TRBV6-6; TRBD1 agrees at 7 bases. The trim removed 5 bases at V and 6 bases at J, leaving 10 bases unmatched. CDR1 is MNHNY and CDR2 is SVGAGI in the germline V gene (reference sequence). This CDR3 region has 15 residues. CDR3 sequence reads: CASSPQGHGGQPQHF. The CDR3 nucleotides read TGTGCCAGCAGTCCACAGGGGCACGGTGGTCAGCCCCAGCATTTT.

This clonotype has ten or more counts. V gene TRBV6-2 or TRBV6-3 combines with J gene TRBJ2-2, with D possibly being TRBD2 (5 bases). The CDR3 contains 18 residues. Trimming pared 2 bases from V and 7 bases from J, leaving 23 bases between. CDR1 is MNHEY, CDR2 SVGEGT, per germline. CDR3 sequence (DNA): TGTGCCAGCAGTTACCCCAACCTGCGGGCACGCGCAAACGGGGAGCTGTTTTTT. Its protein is CASSYPNLRARANGELFF.

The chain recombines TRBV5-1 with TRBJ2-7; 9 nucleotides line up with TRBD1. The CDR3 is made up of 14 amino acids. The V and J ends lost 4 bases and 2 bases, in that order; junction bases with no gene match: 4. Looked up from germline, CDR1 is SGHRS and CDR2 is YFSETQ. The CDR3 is CASSQGQGPYEQYF. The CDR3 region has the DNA TGCGCCAGCAGCCAGGGACAGGGACCCTACGAGCAGTACTTC.

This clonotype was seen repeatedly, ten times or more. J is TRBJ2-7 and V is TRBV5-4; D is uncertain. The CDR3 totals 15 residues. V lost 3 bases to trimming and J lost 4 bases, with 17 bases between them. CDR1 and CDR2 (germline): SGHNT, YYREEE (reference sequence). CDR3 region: CASSYSSGLSYEQYF. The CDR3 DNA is TGTGCCAGCAGCTACTCCTCCGGGCTATCGTACGAGCAGTACTTC.

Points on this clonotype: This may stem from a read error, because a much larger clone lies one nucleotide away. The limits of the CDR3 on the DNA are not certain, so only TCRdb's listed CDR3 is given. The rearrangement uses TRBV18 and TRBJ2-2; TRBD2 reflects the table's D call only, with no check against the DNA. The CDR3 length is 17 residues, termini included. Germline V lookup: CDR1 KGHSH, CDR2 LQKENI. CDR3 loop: CTSSPRTGLAGPGSCFF.

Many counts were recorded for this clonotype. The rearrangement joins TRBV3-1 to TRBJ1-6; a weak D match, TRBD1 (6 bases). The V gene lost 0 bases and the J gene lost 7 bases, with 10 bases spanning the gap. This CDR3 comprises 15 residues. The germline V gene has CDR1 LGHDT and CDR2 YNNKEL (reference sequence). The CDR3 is CASSQDWQGNSPLHF. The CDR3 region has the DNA TGTGCCAGCAGCCAAGACTGGCAGGGGAATTCACCCCTCCACTTT. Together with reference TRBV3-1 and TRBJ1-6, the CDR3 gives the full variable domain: DTAVSQTPKYLVTQMGNDKSIKCEQNLGHDTMYWYKQDSKKFLKIMFSYNNKELIINETVPNRFSPKSPDKAHLNLHINSLELGDSAVYFCASSQDWQGNSPLHFGNGTRLTVT.

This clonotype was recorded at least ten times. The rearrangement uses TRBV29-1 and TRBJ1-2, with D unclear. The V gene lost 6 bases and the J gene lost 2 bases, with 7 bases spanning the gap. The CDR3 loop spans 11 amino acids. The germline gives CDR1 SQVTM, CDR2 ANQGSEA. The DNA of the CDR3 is TGCAGCGTGGGAGGGAACTATGGCTACACCTTC. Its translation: CSVGGNYGYTF. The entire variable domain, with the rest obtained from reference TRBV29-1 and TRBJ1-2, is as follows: SAVISQKPSRDICQRGTSLTIQCQVDSQVTMMFWYRQQPGQSLTLIATANQGSEATYESGFVIDKFPISRPNLTFSTLTVSNMSPEDSSIYLCSVGGNYGYTFGSGTRLTVV.

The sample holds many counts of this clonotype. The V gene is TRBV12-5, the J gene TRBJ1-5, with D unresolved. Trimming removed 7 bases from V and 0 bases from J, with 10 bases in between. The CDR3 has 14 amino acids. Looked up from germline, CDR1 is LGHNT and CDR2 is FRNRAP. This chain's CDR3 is CASAGGISNQPQHF. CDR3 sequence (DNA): TGTGCTAGTGCCGGTGGAATTAGCAATCAGCCCCAGCATTTT.

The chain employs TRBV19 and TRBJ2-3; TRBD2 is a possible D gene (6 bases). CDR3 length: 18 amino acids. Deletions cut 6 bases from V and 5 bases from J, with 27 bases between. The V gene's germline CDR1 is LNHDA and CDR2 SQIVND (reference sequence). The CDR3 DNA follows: TGTGCCAGTAGCCTTACTCCACCGGGACCCGGGCGGGGAGATACGCAGTATTTT. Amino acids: CASSLTPPGPGRGDTQYF.

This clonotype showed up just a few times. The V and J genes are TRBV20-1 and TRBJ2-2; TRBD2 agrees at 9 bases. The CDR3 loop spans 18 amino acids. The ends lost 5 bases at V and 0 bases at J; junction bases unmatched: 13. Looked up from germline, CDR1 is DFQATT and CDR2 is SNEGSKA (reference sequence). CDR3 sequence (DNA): TGCAGTGCTTCCGGGGCTAGCGGGGAGTTCGCGAACACCGGGGAGCTGTTTTTT. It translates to CSASGASGEFANTGELFF.

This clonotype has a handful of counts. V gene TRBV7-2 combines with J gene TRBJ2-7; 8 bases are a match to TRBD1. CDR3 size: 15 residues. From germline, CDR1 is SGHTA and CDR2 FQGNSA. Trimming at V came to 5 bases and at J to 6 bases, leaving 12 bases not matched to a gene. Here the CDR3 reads CASSPIRTGTGEQYF. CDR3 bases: TGTGCCAGCAGCCCGATCAGGACAGGGACGGGCGAGCAGTACTTC.